A selection of T cell receptor beta chains follows, all from one sample in a study of Graves' ophthalmopathy and Graves' hyperthyroidism. One entry per CDR3 protein, called by TCRdb with MiXCR from the multiplex PCR reads. The sample has a few hundred thousand distinct CDR3 sequences, about 18% seen once. Input material: peripheral blood. These receptors were taken from a woman between 18 and 29 years old with Graves' ophthalmopathy. The CDR3 runs from the conserved cysteine through the conserved F or W. The order of the fields is J gene, V gene, clone size, D gene, CDR3 DNA, CDR3 protein. A D gene is named only where the DNA matches it firmly. Clone size is not always given. Where it is, it says once, few, many or a class for expanded clones.

TRBJ1-5 | TRBV2 | many | TRBD1 | TGTGCCAGCAGCGTGGGACAGGGGGGTTTTCAGCCCCAGCATTTT | CASSVGQGGFQPQHF
TRBJ2-7 | TRBV6-2/TRBV6-3 | . | . | TGTGCCAGCAGTTTCCCTCGGGGTAGACGAGACTACGAGCAGTACTTC | CASSFPRGRRDYEQYF
TRBJ1-6 | TRBV12-3/TRBV12-4 | many | . | TGTGCCAGCAGGGGCAGGGGCGAGTATAATTCACCCCTCCACTTT | CASRGRGEYNSPLHF
TRBJ2-7 | TRBV20-1 | many | . | TGCAGTGCTAGTCACCCCAGCTCCTACGAGCAGTACTTC | CSASHPSSYEQYF
TRBJ2-7 | TRBV28 | many | . | TGTGCCAGCAGGTCTCACCCGCTAGGGGAGCAGTACTTC | CASRSHPLGEQYF
TRBJ2-4 | TRBV11-2 | . | TRBD1 | TGTGCCAGCAGCTCGTACAGGGGGGCTCCGGGAGTGGCCAAAAACATTCAGTACTTC | CASSSYRGAPGVAKNIQYF
TRBJ2-7 | TRBV7-8 | many | . | TGTGCCAGCACCCGTCGCGGGGGCAGGCCCTACGAGCAGTACTTC | CASTRRGGRPYEQYF
TRBJ2-2 | TRBV12-3/TRBV12-4 | many | . | TGTGCCAGCAGTTACCTTATCAACCCGAACACCGGGGAGCTGTTTTTT | CASSYLINPNTGELFF
TRBJ2-7 | TRBV29-1 | many | TRBD2 | TGCAGCGTTGAAGGGGAGGGTACCTACGAGCAGTACTTC | CSVEGEGTYEQYF
TRBJ1-5 | TRBV7-2 | many | TRBD1 | TGTGCCAGCAGCGATCGACAGGGGGCAGGTCAGCCCCAGCATTTT | CASSDRQGAGQPQHF
TRBJ2-5 | TRBV28 | many | . | TGTGCCACCACCCGGGGCAACTTATTTGGGACCCAGTACTTC | CATTRGNLFGTQYF
TRBJ1-5 | TRBV6-2/TRBV6-3 | many | . | TGTGCCAGCAGTTACTACCCCACAGGGAGCCAGCCCCAGCATTTT | CASSYYPTGSQPQHF
TRBJ1-5 | TRBV29-1 | many | . | TGCAGCGTCGGGGGGGGCGGCAATCAGCCCCAGCATTTT | CSVGGGGNQPQHF
TRBJ1-5 | TRBV27 | . | . | TGTGCCAGCAGTCTGCAACAGGGCAGCTCAAGTCATTTT | CASSLQQGSSSHF
TRBJ2-3 | TRBV6-5 | many | . | TGTGCCAGCAGTTACTACGTGGGAGGCTTAGATACGCAGTATTTT | CASSYYVGGLDTQYF
TRBJ1-2 | TRBV30 | many | TRBD1 | TGTGCCTGGTCCTCGGGACAGACCTTTGGATATGGCTACACCTTC | CAWSSGQTFGYGYTF
TRBJ2-5 | TRBV20-1 | many | . | TGCAGTGCTAATCGATACTCCGGGGCCTACCAAGAGACCCAGTACTTC | CSANRYSGAYQETQYF
TRBJ1-1 | TRBV6-1 | few | . | TGTGCCAGCAGTCCTGAACCTACGGGGGCTTTCTTT | CASSPEPTGAFF
TRBJ2-7 | TRBV7-2 | . | . | TGTGCCAGCAGCTTAGGTTCGGGGGAGTCCGACGAGCAGTACTTC | CASSLGSGESDEQYF
TRBJ2-7 | TRBV6-2/TRBV6-3 | many | TRBD2 | TGTGCCAGCAGCCCTTCGGGGGGGATGGAATACGAGCAGTACTTC | CASSPSGGMEYEQYF
TRBJ2-5 | TRBV6-1 | many | . | TGTGCCAGCACAAGCGGCCTCCGACGGGAGACCCAGTACTTC | CASTSGLRRETQYF
TRBJ2-5 | TRBV4-2 | many | TRBD2 | TGTGCCAGCAGCCAAGATCGCAGCGGGGGGCTCCCGTCCCTTCGAGAGACCCAGTACTTC | CASSQDRSGGLPSLRETQYF
TRBJ1-2 | TRBV5-5 | many | . | TGTGCCAGCAGCTTGGACAGGTCTAACTATGGCTACACCTTC | CASSLDRSNYGYTF
TRBJ1-1 | TRBV6-2/TRBV6-3 | many | . | TGTGCCAGCAGTTGCTCAGGTCAACGGTCTCGCATGAACACTGAAGCTTTCTTT | CASSCSGQRSRMNTEAFF
TRBJ2-7 | TRBV11-2 | many | TRBD1 | TGTGCCAGCAGCCCAGTGGGACAGGGGAGCCTTTACGAGCAGTACTTC | CASSPVGQGSLYEQYF
TRBJ1-1 | TRBV12-3/TRBV12-4 | many | . | TGTGCCAGCAGCCTGTGGGACAAAACAAACACTGAAGCTTTCTTT | CASSLWDKTNTEAFF
TRBJ2-7 | TRBV20-1 | many | . | TGCAGTGCTTGGACAAGGAGCTCCTACGAGCAGTACTTC | CSAWTRSSYEQYF
TRBJ2-5 | TRBV18 | many | . | TGTGCCAGCTCACCGGGAATGGGAGAGACCCAGTACTTC | CASSPGMGETQYF
TRBJ2-7 | TRBV2 | many | . | TGTGCCAGCAGTGATCGGAATCAGTACTTC | CASSDRNQYF
TRBJ1-2 | TRBV12-3/TRBV12-4 | many | . | TGTGCCAGCAGTTCCCCCCTTATGGAGGGGGGCTACACCTTC | CASSSPLMEGGYTF
TRBJ2-1 | TRBV27 | many | . | TGTGCCAGCAGCGCCAGCGGGCTGTCCTACAATGAGCAGTTCTTC | CASSASGLSYNEQFF
TRBJ1-5 | TRBV6-1 | many | . | TGTGCCAGTCTCGGGGGTAGCAATCAGCCCCAGCATTTT | CASLGGSNQPQHF
TRBJ2-1 | TRBV6-2/TRBV6-3 | . | TRBD1 | TGTGCCAGCAGTTACTCCACCGCGCCGGGACAGGGGGTTGAGCAGTTCTTC | CASSYSTAPGQGVEQFF
TRBJ1-1 | TRBV25-1 | many | . | TGTGCCAGCAGTGAATTCCGAGCTTGGGGAGAGGACACTGAAGCTTTCTTT | CASSEFRAWGEDTEAFF
TRBJ2-7 | TRBV24-1 | many | TRBD1 | TGTGCCACCAGTGATCCGAGGACAGGGGTCTACGAGCAGTACTTC | CATSDPRTGVYEQYF
TRBJ2-5 | TRBV6-5 | many | . | TGTGCCAGCACTCCGATGGTGGGACTTCAAGAGACCCAGTACTTC | CASTPMVGLQETQYF
TRBJ2-5 | TRBV9 | . | . | TGTGCCAGCAGCGTAGAGCCCCTTTCGACCCAGTACTTC | CASSVEPLSTQYF
TRBJ2-7 | TRBV5-1 | few | TRBD2 | TGCGCCAGCAGCTTGGGGGAGGGGAATCACCACGAGCAGTACTTC | CASSLGEGNHHEQYF
TRBJ2-7 | TRBV18 | many | . | TGTGCCAGCTCACCATTGGGGCGCCAATCCTACGAGCAGTACTTC | CASSPLGRQSYEQYF
TRBJ2-7 | TRBV12-3/TRBV12-4 | . | . | TGTGCCAGCAGCTACGATCCGGGTAGGGAGCTGTACTTC | CASSYDPGRELYF
TRBJ2-7 | TRBV28 | many | . | TGTGCCAGCAGTTTTTCGGGGAAATCCTACGAGCAGTACTTC | CASSFSGKSYEQYF
TRBJ2-7 | TRBV3-1 | . | . | TGTGCCAGCAGCCAAGGAACATCCGGGGGTTGGCAGTACTTC | CASSQGTSGGWQYF
TRBJ2-6 | TRBV6-2/TRBV6-3 | many | TRBD1 | TGTGCCGGGGCTCTGGGACAGGGTCTCTCTGGGGCCAACGTCCTGACTTTC | CAGALGQGLSGANVLTF
TRBJ1-3 | TRBV30 | many | . | TGTGCCTGGAGTAGGAACACCATATATTTT | CAWSRNTIYF
TRBJ1-1 | TRBV11-2 | many | TRBD1 | TGTGCCAGCAGCAAACAGGGGGCTGGGACTGAAGCTTTCTTT | CASSKQGAGTEAFF
TRBJ1-1 | TRBV7-2 | few | TRBD1 | TGTGCCAGCAGCCCTCAGGGGGGTCAAAAGACTGAAGCTTTCTTT | CASSPQGGQKTEAFF
TRBJ2-7 | TRBV30 | many | TRBD2 | TGTGCCTGGAGCAGAGCGGGAGTTTGGTACGAGCAGTACTTC | CAWSRAGVWYEQYF
TRBJ2-1 | TRBV6-2/TRBV6-3 | many | . | TGTGCCAGCAGTTACCCCCCCCGCAATGAGCAGTTCTTC | CASSYPPRNEQFF
TRBJ1-5 | TRBV19 | many | TRBD1 | TGTGCCATCTGGACAGGACATAGCAATCAGCCCCAGCATTTT | CAIWTGHSNQPQHF
TRBJ1-6 | TRBV20-1 | . | . | TGCAGTGCTAGACCCACCGACAAGGGGTCTGGACCCCTCCACTTT | CSARPTDKGSGPLHF
TRBJ1-6 | TRBV5-6 | many | . | TGTGCCAGCAGCTACCGGGGGGGACCCCTCCACTTT | CASSYRGGPLHF
TRBJ1-1 | TRBV28 | many | . | TGTGCCAGCAGTTTAAGGAGGGAAAAGACTGAAGCTTTCTTT | CASSLRREKTEAFF
TRBJ2-7 | TRBV6-2/TRBV6-3 | many | TRBD1 | TGTGCCAGCAGGAAGACAGGGGCCCCTTCCTACGAGCAGTACTTC | CASRKTGAPSYEQYF
TRBJ1-1 | TRBV20-1 | many | . | TGCAGTGCTAGACGCCAGGGAGGCACTGAAGCTTTCTTT | CSARRQGGTEAFF
TRBJ1-5 | TRBV6-1 | . | TRBD1 | TGTGCCAGCAGTCCAAGACAGGGGGTGCAGCCCCAGCATTTT | CASSPRQGVQPQHF
TRBJ2-7 | TRBV24-1 | many | TRBD1 | TGTGCCACCAGTAAGACAGGGGCCTACGAGCAGTACTTC | CATSKTGAYEQYF
TRBJ2-7 | TRBV28 | many | . | TGTGCCAGCAGTTTAGACGGGGGGCAGTGGTACGAGCAGTACTTC | CASSLDGGQWYEQYF
TRBJ2-7 | TRBV28 | many | . | TGTGCCAGCAGGCCCCCGCGGGGACTCTACGAGCAGTACTTC | CASRPPRGLYEQYF
TRBJ2-5 | TRBV24-1 | many | . | TGTGCCACCAGTGACCCGTTCCGGGGGAAAGGAGAGACCCAGTACTTC | CATSDPFRGKGETQYF
TRBJ1-1 | TRBV30 | many | . | TGTGCCTGGAGGGAGATAGGACGGGAGAACACTGAAGCTTTCTTT | CAWREIGRENTEAFF